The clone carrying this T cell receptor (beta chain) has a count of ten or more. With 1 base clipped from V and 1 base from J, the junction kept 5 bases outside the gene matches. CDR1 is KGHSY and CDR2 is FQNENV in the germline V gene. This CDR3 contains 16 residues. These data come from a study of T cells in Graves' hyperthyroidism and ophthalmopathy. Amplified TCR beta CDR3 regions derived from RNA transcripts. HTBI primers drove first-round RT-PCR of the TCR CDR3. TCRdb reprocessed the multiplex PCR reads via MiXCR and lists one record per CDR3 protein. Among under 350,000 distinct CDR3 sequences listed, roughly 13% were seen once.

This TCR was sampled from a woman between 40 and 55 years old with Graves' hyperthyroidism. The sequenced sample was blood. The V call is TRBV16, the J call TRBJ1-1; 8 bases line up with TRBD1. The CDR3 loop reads CASSQWAGGRNTEAFF. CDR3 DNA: TGTGCCAGCAGCCAATGGGCAGGGGGCAGGAACACTGAAGCTTTCTTT. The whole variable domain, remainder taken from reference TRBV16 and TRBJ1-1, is GEEVAQTPKHLVRGEGQKAKLYCAPIKGHSYVFWYQQVLKNEFKFLISFQNENVFDETGMPKERFSAKCLPNSPCSLEIQATKLEDSAVYFCASSQWAGGRNTEAFFGQGTRLTVV.